A selection of T cell receptor beta chains follows, all from one sample in a study of blood T cells in healthy people across ages. TCRdb reprocessed the 5' RACE reads with MiXCR, giving one entry per CDR3 protein. The table includes 1.2 million to 1.5 million distinct CDR3 sequences, 59% detected once. The sample was blood. These receptors came from a man between 18 and 29 years old in good health. The CDR3 runs from the conserved cysteine through the conserved F or W. The order of the fields is CDR3 protein, CDR3 DNA, D gene, V gene, clone size, J gene. D genes are given only for firm matches. Size is stated for part of the rows, as once, few or many counts, or as a class when the clone is expanded.

CASSLVAGAHNEQFF,TGTGCCAGCAGTTTGGTGGCGGGGGCGCACAATGAGCAGTTCTTC,NA,TRBV12-3/TRBV12-4,once,TRBJ2-1
CASSDSGWQPQHF,TGTGCCAGCAGTGATTCGGGTTGGCAGCCCCAGCATTTT,NA,TRBV28,NA,TRBJ1-5
CASSQESGHFYGYTF,TGTGCCAGCAGCCAAGAAAGTGGGCACTTCTATGGCTACACCTTC,NA,TRBV14,NA,TRBJ1-2
CASSPMGGTQYF,TGTGCCAGCAGCCCTATGGGAGGGACCCAGTACTTC,NA,TRBV5-6,few,TRBJ2-5
CATGGLWLINQPQHF,TGTGCCACTGGAGGACTGTGGTTAATCAATCAGCCCCAGCATTTT,NA,TRBV6-2/TRBV6-3,NA,TRBJ1-5
CASRSGRGPTSYNEQYF,TGCGCCAGCCGCTCGGGGCGGGGGCCCACCTCCTACAATGAGCAGTACTTC,NA,TRBV5-1,NA,TRBJ2-7
CASSPEGVGPQHF,TGCGCCAGCAGCCCGGAAGGGGTAGGTCCCCAGCATTTT,NA,TRBV5-1,NA,TRBJ1-5
CATSDSNEQFF,TGTGCCACCTCGGACAGCAATGAGCAGTTCTTC,NA,TRBV24-1,NA,TRBJ2-1
CSGATSGGLHTQYF,TGCAGCGGTGCGACTAGCGGGGGGCTCCATACGCAGTATTTT,TRBD2,TRBV29-1,few,TRBJ2-3
CSVALLAETQYF,TGCAGCGTTGCTTTACTAGCGGAGACCCAGTACTTC,TRBD2,TRBV29-1,NA,TRBJ2-5
CASSSPARYEQYF,TGTGCCAGCAGCTCCCCGGCACGCTACGAGCAGTACTTC,NA,TRBV7-9,NA,TRBJ2-7
CASSYSEVMAYEQYF,TGTGCCAGCAGTTATTCGGAGGTTATGGCCTACGAGCAGTACTTC,NA,TRBV28,NA,TRBJ2-7
CASSESYRVYEQYF,TGTGCCAGCAGTGAGAGTTACAGGGTCTACGAGCAGTACTTC,NA,TRBV2,once,TRBJ2-7
CASSLGLAGGISYNEQFF,TGTGCCAGCAGCTTAGGGCTAGCGGGAGGGATATCCTACAATGAGCAGTTCTTC,TRBD2,TRBV7-8,NA,TRBJ2-1
CASRFPGGYGYTF,TGTGCCAGCAGATTCCCGGGGGGCTATGGCTACACCTTC,NA,TRBV7-2,NA,TRBJ1-2
CASSVTGNSYQETQYF,TGTGCCAGCAGTGTCACCGGGAACTCGTACCAAGAGACCCAGTACTTC,NA,TRBV6-1,NA,TRBJ2-5
CASTGLSGANVLTF,TGTGCCAGCACGGGACTTTCTGGGGCCAACGTCCTGACTTTC,NA,TRBV27,NA,TRBJ2-6
CASSPGDRGGEAFF,TGTGCCAGCAGTCCTGGGGACAGGGGCGGTGAAGCTTTCTTT,TRBD1,TRBV6-5,NA,TRBJ1-1
CSVEGTDGNTIYF,TGCAGCGTTGAAGGGACAGACGGAAACACCATATATTTT,NA,TRBV29-1,NA,TRBJ1-3
CATSARTALTDTQYF,TGTGCCACCAGCGCCAGGACAGCCCTCACAGATACGCAGTATTTT,NA,TRBV15,NA,TRBJ2-3
CASSSHRQETQYF,TGTGCCAGCAGCTCCCATCGTCAAGAGACCCAGTACTTC,NA,TRBV11-2,NA,TRBJ2-5
CASSHPTGDKYNEQFF,TGTGCCAGCAGCCACCCGACAGGGGATAAATACAATGAGCAGTTCTTC,TRBD1,TRBV3-1,NA,TRBJ2-1
CASSLSSGGSSSYEQYF,TGTGCCAGCAGTTTATCTAGCGGGGGGTCGAGCTCCTACGAGCAGTACTTC,TRBD2,TRBV27,once,TRBJ2-7
CATSRPFDREKYEQYF,TGTGCCACCAGCAGACCGTTCGACAGGGAGAAATACGAGCAGTACTTC,TRBD1,TRBV15,NA,TRBJ2-7
CASSLSEVQHF,TGTGCCAGCAGTCTCTCAGAGGTCCAGCATTTT,NA,TRBV12-3/TRBV12-4,NA,TRBJ1-5
CASSRTQGIAGQYF,TGCGCCAGCAGCCGGACGCAGGGGATTGCGGGGCAGTACTTC,NA,TRBV5-1,few,TRBJ2-7
CASSLTVMGAGTEAFF,TGTGCCAGCAGTTTAACGGTGATGGGGGCTGGCACTGAAGCTTTCTTT,NA,TRBV27,NA,TRBJ1-1
CASRLRGQLFYEQYF,TGTGCCAGCAGACTTAGGGGACAGTTGTTCTACGAGCAGTACTTC,TRBD1,TRBV28,few,TRBJ2-7